Below, one T cell receptor beta chain is given with its context. The data were obtained in a study of blood T cell repertoires in COVID-19. Trimming pared 4 bases from V and 5 bases from J, leaving 15 bases between. The CDR3 has 14 residues. Germline V gene data show CDR1 as SGHRS and CDR2 as YFSETQ. Sequencing used immunoSEQ multiplex PCR; TCRdb keeps in-frame clones, though not all of them. Of roughly 250,000 clones in the sample, roughly 88% were seen once. Donors in Cohort 3 who had recovered were those with two negative PCRs, healthcare professional clearance, or resolution of their symptoms. This sequence joins TRBV5-1 and TRBJ2-5, with D possibly matching TRBD2 (5 bases). This receptor was taken from a woman in her 50s who had recovered from COVID-19. Sequenced input: PBMCs or T cells enriched from blood (not recorded which). CDR3 coding DNA: TGCGCCAGCAGCCTCGGGGAAACGAGGGAGACCCAGTACTTC. Its protein is CASSLGETRETQYF.